This T cell receptor (beta chain) stems from a study of T cells in Graves' hyperthyroidism and ophthalmopathy. Whole-study findings and limits: Separating ophthalmopathy from stable hyperthyroidism was achieved by a 13 V-J model. Blood samples included most of the expanded thyroid clonotypes exceeding 0.001.

The CDR3 is made up of 15 amino acids. The V gene's germline CDR1 is MNHEY and CDR2 SMNVEV (reference sequence). Between the trimmed V and J ends, which lost 5 bases and 4 bases, there was a span of 17 bases. This clonotype has a handful of counts. Its target is unknown. Clinical symptoms, serum thyroxine, TRAb, thyroid ultrasound and orbital computed tomography informed diagnoses. PBMCs were obtained from 10 ml fresh peripheral blood. What was amplified from RNA transcripts were TCR beta CDR3 regions. TCR CDR3 underwent first-round RT-PCR with the HTBI primer set. TCRdb called the multiplex PCR reads again in MiXCR, with one record for every CDR3 protein. This table has hundreds of thousands of distinct CDR3 sequences, just under 20% appearing once.

This TCR came from a man between 40 and 49 years old with Graves' ophthalmopathy. Source material: blood. The rearrangement joins TRBV27 to TRBJ1-2; D remains unclear. Here the CDR3 DNA reads TGTGCCAGCAGTCCATCCCTACCCGGGCCCTATGGCTACACCTTC. Its protein product is CASSPSLPGPYGYTF.